A selection of T cell receptor beta chains follows, all from one sample in a study of blood T cell repertoires in COVID-19. The data were produced by immunoSEQ multiplex PCR, yet TCRdb's version contains in-frame clones alone and is incomplete. The sample contains 200,000 to 250,000 clones, around four fifths of which appear only once. The sequenced sample was peripheral blood. The receptors come from a woman aged 80 or over with active or convalescent COVID-19. Each CDR3 is given with its conserved first and last residue. The order of the fields is clone size, D gene, J gene, V gene, CDR3 protein, CDR3 DNA. D genes are given only for firm matches. Expanded clones are given a class, and other clones once, few, many or no size at all.

>.|.|TRBJ2-1|TRBV24-1
CATSDRLSGEQFF
TGTGCCACCAGTGACCGACTATCGGGTGAGCAGTTCTTC
>once|.|TRBJ1-1|TRBV14
CASSQQGFTEAFF
TGTGCCAGCAGCCAGCAGGGATTCACTGAAGCTTTCTTT
>.|TRBD1|TRBJ1-1|TRBV6-6
CASSHSDRRMNTEAFF
TGTGCCAGCAGTCACTCGGACAGGCGAATGAACACTGAAGCTTTCTTT
>.|TRBD2|TRBJ2-1|TRBV19
CASRRLAGGYEQFF
TGTGCCAGTAGACGACTAGCGGGGGGCTATGAGCAGTTCTTC
>.|.|TRBJ1-1|TRBV19
CATQALSGGTTEAFF
TGTGCCACACAAGCCCTATCGGGGGGAACCACTGAAGCTTTCTTT
>.|.|TRBJ1-4|TRBV7-2
CASTREINEKLFF
TGTGCCAGCACCAGGGAAATTAATGAAAAACTGTTTTTT
>.|TRBD1|TRBJ2-3|TRBV27
CASSSQRTGGGNTQYF
TGTGCCAGCAGTTCCCAAAGGACAGGGGGAGGAAATACGCAGTATTTT
>.|TRBD1|TRBJ1-1|TRBV30
CAWSGYGQGEAFF
TGTGCCTGGAGTGGGTACGGACAGGGAGAAGCATTCTTT
>.|.|TRBJ1-5|TRBV19
CASSIAQGLHQPQHF
TGTGCCAGTAGTATTGCGCAGGGTCTACATCAGCCCCAGCATTTT
>.|TRBD2|TRBJ2-1|TRBV7-3
CASSPELAGQQFF
TGTGCCAGCAGCCCAGAACTAGCGGGACAGCAGTTCTTC
>.|TRBD1|TRBJ2-3|TRBV29-1
CSVRRTGGTDTQYF
TGCAGCGTCCGGAGGACAGGGGGCACAGATACGCAGTATTTT
>.|.|TRBJ1-2|TRBV4-2
CASSQDSSPRGGYTF
TGTGCCAGCAGCCAAGATTCGAGCCCCAGAGGAGGCTACACCTTC
>.|.|TRBJ2-1|TRBV18
CASSPLSGTGEQFF
TGTGCCAGCTCACCACTATCGGGGACTGGTGAGCAGTTCTTC
>.|TRBD2|TRBJ2-1|TRBV29-1
CSVKAGTTYNEQFF
TGCAGCGTTAAAGCGGGAACTACGTACAATGAGCAGTTCTTC
>.|TRBD1|TRBJ1-1|TRBV6-5
CASSSQGARAGVF
TGTGCCAGCAGTTCGCAGGGGGCTCGGGCAGGGGTCTTT
>few|TRBD1|TRBJ1-3|TRBV7-8
CASSLGDRGSTNTIYF
TGTGCCAGCAGCTTAGGTGACAGGGGATCAACAAACACCATATATTTT
>few|.|TRBJ2-6|TRBV15
CATSRGTASGANVLTF
TGTGCCACCAGCAGAGGGACAGCCTCTGGGGCCAACGTCCTGACTTTC
>.|.|TRBJ2-7|TRBV6-1
CASSDTGSVYEQYF
TGTGCCAGCAGTGATACAGGCTCCGTCTACGAGCAGTACTTC
>once|TRBD2|TRBJ2-1|TRBV4-3
CASSPGLAGDIEQFF
TGCGCCAGCAGCCCGGGACTAGCGGGAGATATTGAGCAGTTCTTC
>.|.|TRBJ2-1|TRBV7-2
CASSLEQGFGQFF
TGTGCCAGCAGCTTAGAGCAGGGTTTCGGGCAGTTCTTC
>.|TRBD1|TRBJ2-3|TRBV7-9
CASSLALTGTGGTDTQYF
TGTGCCAGCAGCTTAGCTCTCACCGGGACAGGGGGCACAGATACGCAGTATTTT
>.|TRBD2|TRBJ2-7|TRBV4-1
CASSPMITSGFSYEQYF
TGCGCCAGCAGCCCCATGATCACTAGCGGGTTCTCCTACGAGCAGTACTTC